The TCR beta chain described here comes from a study of low-dose radiotherapy and immunotherapy resistance in tumors. Trimming removed 1 base from V and 7 bases from J, with 4 bases in between. The V gene's germline CDR1 is SGHTA and CDR2 FQGNSA. The CDR3 runs to 12 residues. Amplification, which lasted around 22 PCR cycles, used a constant-region primer and V-primer adapter to amplify TCRs. MiXCR, applied by TCRdb to the reads, yields one record per CDR3 protein. The repertoire holds about 50,000 distinct CDR3 sequences, with approximately 12% as singletons. Noted time point: before trial treatment. A remark on this clonotype: This may be a read error, as it is one base from a much larger clone. The conserved phenylalanine or tryptophan normally closing the CDR3 is absent here, so this likely arose from a read error.

The sample consisted of PBMCs, taken before treatment. The chain links TRBV7-2 to TRBJ2-2; no firm D call. The TCR was taken from a female donor with ovarian cancer. CDR3 in amino acids: CASSLDLGELFI. The CDR3 DNA is TGTGCCAGCAGCTTAGATCTCGGGGAGCTGTTTATT.